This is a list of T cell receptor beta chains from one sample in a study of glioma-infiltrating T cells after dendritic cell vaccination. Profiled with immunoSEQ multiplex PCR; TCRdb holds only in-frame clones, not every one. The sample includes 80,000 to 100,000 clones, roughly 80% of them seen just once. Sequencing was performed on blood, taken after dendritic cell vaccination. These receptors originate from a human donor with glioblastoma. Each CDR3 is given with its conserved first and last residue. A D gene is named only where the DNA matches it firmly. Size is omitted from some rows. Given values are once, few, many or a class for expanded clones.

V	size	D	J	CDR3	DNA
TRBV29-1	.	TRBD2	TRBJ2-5	CTGGGGAQETQYF	TGCACCGGGGGCGGGGGGGCTCAAGAGACCCAGTACTTC
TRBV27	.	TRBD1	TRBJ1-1	CASRRWTGENTEAFF	TGTGCCAGCAGACGGTGGACAGGCGAGAACACTGAAGCTTTCTTT
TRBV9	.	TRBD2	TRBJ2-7	CASSGGLAGSYEQYF	TGTGCCAGCAGCGGGGGACTAGCGGGAAGCTACGAGCAGTACTTC
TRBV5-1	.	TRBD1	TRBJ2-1	CASSLAQGRFNEQFF	TGCGCCAGCAGCTTGGCACAGGGGAGATTCAATGAGCAGTTCTTC
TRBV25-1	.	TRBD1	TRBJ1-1	CASSQGAEAFF	TGTGCCAGCAGTCAGGGGGCTGAAGCTTTCTTT
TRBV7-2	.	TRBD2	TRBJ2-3	CASSFTRGAPDTQYF	TGTGCCAGCAGCTTCACGCGGGGGGCCCCAGATACGCAGTATTTT
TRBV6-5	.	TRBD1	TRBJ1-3	CASSYGTAGNTIYF	TGTGCCAGCAGTTACGGGACAGCTGGAAACACCATATATTTT
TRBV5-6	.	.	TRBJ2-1	CASSLDGGTLYNEQFF	TGTGCCAGCAGCTTGGATGGCGGGACCCTCTACAATGAGCAGTTCTTC
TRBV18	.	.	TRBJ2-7	CASSALTETHSYEQYF	TGTGCCAGCTCAGCTCTGACAGAGACCCACTCCTACGAGCAGTACTTC
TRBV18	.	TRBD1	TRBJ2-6	CASSRLPGQGAGGANVLTF	TGTGCCAGCTCACGACTACCGGGACAGGGGGCGGGAGGGGCCAACGTCCTGACTTTC
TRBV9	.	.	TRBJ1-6	CASSFGPGTGNSPLHF	TGTGCCAGCAGCTTCGGACCGGGGACTGGTAATTCACCCCTCCACTTT
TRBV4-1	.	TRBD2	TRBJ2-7	CASSQLTSGSSAERDEQYF	TGCGCCAGCAGCCAACTTACTAGCGGGTCTTCGGCAGAACGTGACGAGCAGTACTTC
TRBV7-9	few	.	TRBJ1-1	CASSLVGGRAKNTEAFF	TGTGCCAGCAGCTTAGTGGGGGGGCGAGCAAAGAACACTGAAGCTTTCTTT
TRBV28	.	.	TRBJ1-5	CASSLGRDNQPQHF	TGTGCCAGCAGTTTAGGCAGGGACAATCAGCCCCAGCATTTT
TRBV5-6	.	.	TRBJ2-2	CASRSSGVNTGELFF	TGTGCCAGCAGAAGCTCGGGGGTGAACACCGGGGAGCTGTTTTTT
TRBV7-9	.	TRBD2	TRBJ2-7	CASSRSSGSIYEQYF	TGTGCCAGCAGCCGTTCTAGCGGATCTATCTACGAGCAGTACTTC
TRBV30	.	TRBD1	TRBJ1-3	CAWSRQGGNTIYF	TGTGCCTGGAGTAGACAGGGAGGAAACACCATATATTTT